These 23 T cell receptor beta chains came from one sample sequenced in a study of vaccination and CD4 T cells after COVID-19. Researchers used the Oncomine TCR Beta short-read assay to sequence DNA from cultured CD4+ T cells. A single record per CDR3 protein comes from TCRdb applying MiXCR to the PCR reads. The table includes about 21,000 distinct CDR3 sequences, around 40% detected once. The antigens these receptors bind are not known. The treatment was: approximately 9-day PBMC culture with coronavirus spike peptide pools or control peptides (ViraFEST assay). Sequencing was performed on CD4+ T cells from blood, cultured in vitro, taken before SARS-CoV-2 vaccination. The receptors shown here come from a human donor who had recovered from COVID-19.

V is TRBV20-1 and J is TRBJ2-3, with D tentatively TRBD1 (5 bases). This CDR3 spans 15 amino acids. The germline V and J ends were trimmed by 5 bases and 0 bases, with 15 bases remaining between them. Germline loops: CDR1 DFQATT, CDR2 SNEGSKA (reference sequence). For the CDR3, the DNA is TGCAGTGCTGACAGAAGGGGATCTAGCACAGATACGCAGTATTTT. Its protein product is CSADRRGSSTDTQYF.

The rearrangement uses TRBV2 and TRBJ2-1; D might be TRBD2 (6 bases). Per germline, CDR1 SNHLY and CDR2 FYNNEI. The CDR3 extends over 14 amino acids. Trimming left V 6 bases short and J 10 bases short, with 19 bases between. The CDR3: CASRGGLRGAEQFF. In nucleotides, the CDR3 is TGTGCCAGCAGGGGAGGTCTCCGGGGCGCGGAGCAGTTCTTC.

This rearrangement joins TRBV11-1 to TRBJ2-3, with unresolved D. V was pared by 3 bases and J by 4 bases, with 8 bases between. This CDR3 comprises 13 residues. Germline V gene lookup returns CDR1 SGHAT and CDR2 FQDESV (reference sequence). The CDR3 DNA follows: TGTGCCAGCAGCTTGTATGGTGCAGATACGCAGTATTTT. Its translation is CASSLYGADTQYF. Supplemented by reference TRBV11-1 and TRBJ2-3, the full variable domain reads EAEVAQSPRYKITEKSQAVAFWCDPISGHATLYWYRQILGQGPELLVQFQDESVVDDSQLPKDRFSAERLKGVDSTLKIQPAELGDSAMYLCASSLYGADTQYFGPGTRLTVL.

This clonotype was seen a handful of times. This rearrangement joins TRBV27 to TRBJ1-6, with TRBD1 identical over 7 bases. Germline assignment: CDR1 MNHEY and CDR2 SMNVEV (reference sequence). Trimming removed 0 bases from V and 6 bases from J; junction bases left unmatched: 5. The length of the CDR3 is 16 residues. Written as DNA, the CDR3 is TGTGCCAGCAGTTTATCAGGGACAGCACCTAATTCACCCCTCCACTTT. This gives the protein CASSLSGTAPNSPLHF.

The chain couples TRBV28 to TRBJ1-2, with 8 bases that match TRBD1. There are 13 residues in the CDR3. Trimming took 3 bases from V and 8 from J; bases not matched to a gene: 5. Germline V CDR1 and CDR2: MDHEN, SYDVKM. The CDR3 DNA sequence: TGTGCCAGCAGTTTCCAGGGGGCGCCCGGCTACACCTTC. This sequence encodes CASSFQGAPGYTF.

CDR3 loop: CASSTDRANTEAFF. CDR3 sequence (DNA): TGCGCCAGCAGCACGGACAGGGCGAACACTGAAGCTTTCTTT. The V call is TRBV5-1, the J call TRBJ1-1; 8 positions match TRBD1. V dropped 4 bases and J dropped 1; count of bases not matched to a gene: 3. The CDR3 length is 14 residues. Germline V CDR1 and CDR2: SGHRS, YFSETQ.

The rearrangement joins TRBV19 to TRBJ2-3; 11 bases align to TRBD2. Unmatched junction bases numbered 15, after V lost 1 base and J lost 9 bases. CDR1 is LNHDA, CDR2 SQIVND, per germline (reference sequence). This CDR3 is 18 amino acids long. The DNA for the CDR3 is TGTGCCAGTAGTATAGGAAAGGTCACTAGCGGGAGAACCGGGACGCAGTATTTT. Translated, it gives CASSIGKVTSGRTGTQYF.

This clonotype was seen a few times. The chain recombines TRBV15 with TRBJ1-5; D not certain. This CDR3 is built from 13 residues. Germline V lookup: CDR1 LNHNV, CDR2 YYDKDF (reference sequence). The V end lost 3 bases, the J end lost 5 bases, and 8 bases lay between the germline ends. The CDR3 coding sequence is TGTGCCACCAGCAGGTTGAAGGATCAGCCCCAGCATTTT. This sequence encodes CATSRLKDQPQHF.

This clonotype was found a few times. V usage is TRBV11-3 and J usage is TRBJ2-7, with D possibly matching TRBD2 (5 bases). This CDR3 contains 13 residues. Germline values: CDR1 SGHNT, CDR2 YENEEA. Trimming cost V 4 bases and J 2 bases, with 9 bases left between them. CDR3 loop: CASSSGEPYEQYF. The CDR3 nucleotides are TGTGCCAGCAGCTCCGGGGAACCCTACGAGCAGTACTTC.

The rearrangement uses TRBV5-4 and TRBJ2-3; D call uncertain. The germline V and J ends were trimmed by 0 bases and 0 bases, with 11 bases remaining between them. The CDR3 spans 16 residues. Germline V gives CDR1 SGHNT, CDR2 YYREEE (reference sequence). As DNA, the CDR3 is TGTGCCAGCAGCTTGGGTGGGAAGCGAAGCACAGATACGCAGTATTTT. Its protein is CASSLGGKRSTDTQYF.

The V call is TRBV7-3, the J call TRBJ2-3; D possibly corresponds to TRBD1 (5 bases). The CDR3 is 15 residues long. The ends were cut back, 0 bases at V and 2 bases at J, with 9 bases in the middle. Germline CDR1 reads SGHTA; CDR2 reads FQGTGA. DNA for the CDR3: TGTGCCAGCAGCTTAACTTCCAGGGCCACAGATACGCAGTATTTT. Protein product: CASSLTSRATDTQYF.

This clonotype was picked up a small number of times. The gene calls are TRBV24-1 and TRBJ2-2; D ambiguous. Trimming took off 4 bases at V and 1 base at J, with 6 bases between the two ends. In germline, CDR1 is KGHDR, CDR2 SFDVKD. The CDR3 runs 14 residues. The CDR3 sequence is CATSDPGNTGELFF. The CDR3 DNA is TGTGCCACCAGTGACCCTGGGAACACCGGGGAGCTGTTTTTT.

In its sample, this clonotype was seen a few times. The V gene is TRBV12-3 or TRBV12-4, the J gene TRBJ2-5; a weak D match, TRBD2 (7 bases). This CDR3 region has 16 residues. V was pared by 6 bases and J by 5 bases, with 22 bases between. The CDR3 is CASSPPGGGGAETQYF. The CDR3, as DNA: TGTGCCAGCAGCCCCCCCGGGGGCGGGGGTGCGGAGACCCAGTACTTC.

This clonotype has only a few counts. The chain employs TRBV19 and TRBJ1-5; 8 bases map to TRBD1. CDR3 length: 15 amino acids. Trimming cost V 6 bases and J 2 bases; bases outside gene matches: 6. The germline CDR1 and CDR2 sequences are LNHDA and SQIVND (reference sequence). The CDR3: CASSRVDRGNQPQHF. In DNA form, the CDR3 reads TGTGCCAGTAGCCGAGTGGACAGGGGCAATCAGCCCCAGCATTTT. Using reference TRBV19 and TRBJ1-5 for the parts outside the CDR3, the full variable domain is DGGITQSPKYLFRKEGQNVTLSCEQNLNHDAMYWYRQDPGQGLRLIYYSQIVNDFQKGDIAEGYSVSREKKESFPLTVTSAQKNPTAFYLCASSRVDRGNQPQHFGDGTRLSIL.

The CDR3 loop reads CASSLTATTGSTGELFF. DNA of the CDR3: TGTGCCAGCAGCTTAACCGCCACGACAGGGAGCACCGGGGAGCTGTTTTTT. The V and J genes are TRBV7-2 and TRBJ2-2; 7 bases map to TRBD1. V dropped 2 bases and J dropped 4; count of bases not matched to a gene: 10. The V gene's germline CDR1 is SGHTA and CDR2 FQGNSA. The CDR3 totals 17 residues.

The chain employs TRBV7-2 and TRBJ2-7; no definite D call. V dropped 5 bases and J dropped 6 bases, with 11 bases sitting between them. The CDR3 extends over 12 amino acids. The germline gives CDR1 SGHTA, CDR2 FQGNSA. The CDR3 sequence is CASSEGWSEQYF. The CDR3 nucleotides read TGTGCCAGCAGCGAAGGCTGGAGCGAGCAGTACTTC.

The chain links TRBV7-2 to TRBJ2-2; D unclear. The CDR3 is made up of 16 amino acids. Per the germline V gene, CDR1 is SGHTA and CDR2 is FQGNSA. V shed 3 bases and J shed 0 bases, with 11 bases lying between them. CDR3 amino acids: CASSLVSAANTGELFF. The DNA of the CDR3 is TGTGCCAGCAGCTTGGTGTCAGCCGCGAACACCGGGGAGCTGTTTTTT.

The V gene is TRBV2, the J gene TRBJ2-3; unclear D gene. V lost 4 bases and J 4 bases, leaving 9 bases between the germline ends. Germline V gene lookup returns CDR1 SNHLY and CDR2 FYNNEI. The CDR3 contains 13 residues. Written as DNA, the CDR3 is TGTGCCAGCAGTGCCACCCCTTCAGATACGCAGTATTTT. Protein: CASSATPSDTQYF.

This clonotype was counted only a few times. This chain uses TRBV6-1 with TRBJ1-1; no definite D call. This CDR3 has 13 residues. Germline CDR1 is MNHNS and CDR2 is SASEGT. Trimming took off 1 base at V and 5 bases at J, with 8 bases between the two ends. CDR3 amino acids: CASSEVIQTEAFF. The CDR3 DNA is TGTGCCAGCAGTGAAGTAATCCAAACTGAAGCTTTCTTT.

This rearrangement joins TRBV20-1 to TRBJ1-2; TRBD1 aligns across 9 bases. V trimming: 6 bases; J trimming: 12 bases; junction bases outside the gene matches: 17. CDR1 DFQATT and CDR2 SNEGSKA come from the germline V gene (reference sequence). The CDR3 has 14 amino acids. The CDR3 region is CSADTGQGMGGHTF. The CDR3 nucleotides are TGCAGTGCGGACACGGGACAGGGTATGGGGGGTCACACCTTC.

The rearrangement joins TRBV11-3 to TRBJ2-1; possible D gene TRBD1, 5 bases. CDR3 size: 13 residues. The germline V gene has CDR1 SGHNT and CDR2 YENEEA. V was clipped by 5 bases and J by 7 bases, with 12 bases between them. CDR3 in amino acids: CASSGGAANEQFF. The CDR3 DNA reads TGTGCCAGCAGCGGTGGGGCAGCGAATGAGCAGTTCTTC.

The CDR3 is CTSSQIIGGYTF. In DNA form, the CDR3 reads TGTACCAGCAGCCAAATCATTGGGGGCTACACCTTC. This chain links TRBV7-2 with TRBJ1-2, with D unclear. The CDR3 covers 12 residues. Germline CDR1 SGHTA, CDR2 FQGNSA. V was cut by 5 bases and J by 8 bases, with 12 bases left in between.

This clonotype was found a few times. V usage is TRBV15 and J usage is TRBJ2-3; 9 positions match TRBD1. Germline CDR1 LNHNV, CDR2 YYDKDF (reference sequence). The CDR3 is 18 amino acids. With V trimmed by 3 bases and J by 4 bases, 14 bases remained unmatched. In DNA form, the CDR3 reads TGTGCCACCAGCAGGGAAATGATGGGGACAGGGCGACCAGATACGCAGTATTTT. Its translation is CATSREMMGTGRPDTQYF.